This TCR beta chain was retrieved from a study of blood T cells in healthy people across ages. The sample holds a few counts of this clonotype. Its antigen is not known. CDR3 length: 16 residues. V lost 0 bases and J 2 bases, leaving 10 bases between the germline ends. Germline V gene lookup returns CDR1 KGHDR and CDR2 SFDVKD. Individuals who donated were healthy Caucasians from Russia aged about 6 to 90. Peripheral blood from each donor was collected in a volume of roughly 9.2 milliliters. Study outcomes and limitations: Donors of long life had a larger count of naive CD4+ cells and greater diversity than aged donors.

The authors ran a second PCR of roughly 7 to 11 cycles using a sample-barcoded 5' primer and a J-beta primer mix. The template-switch adaptor, which had 12 random nucleotides, put a tag on each cDNA molecule. Each CDR3 protein gets one entry after TCRdb re-called the 5' RACE reads with MiXCR. The sample yields about 1.6 million distinct CDR3 sequences, around 36% seen once. The specimen was blood. The receptor's source is a woman aged 30 to 39 in good health. J is TRBJ1-5 and V is TRBV24-1; D remains ambiguous. CDR3 sequence: CATSDLKGKGNQPQHF. The CDR3 coding sequence is TGTGCCACCAGTGATTTGAAAGGGAAGGGCAATCAGCCCCAGCATTTT.